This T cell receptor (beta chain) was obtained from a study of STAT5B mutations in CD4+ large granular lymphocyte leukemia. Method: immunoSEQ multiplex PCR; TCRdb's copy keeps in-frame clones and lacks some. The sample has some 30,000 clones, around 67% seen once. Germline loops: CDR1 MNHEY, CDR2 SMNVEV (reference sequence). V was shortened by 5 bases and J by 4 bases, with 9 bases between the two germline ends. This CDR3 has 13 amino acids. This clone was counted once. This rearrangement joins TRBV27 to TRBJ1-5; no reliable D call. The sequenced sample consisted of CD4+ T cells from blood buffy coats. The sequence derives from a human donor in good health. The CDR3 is CASSVTFNQPQHF. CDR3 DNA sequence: TGTGCCAGCAGTGTAACTTTTAATCAGCCCCAGCATTTT.